This T cell receptor (beta chain) was identified during a study of T cell responses to AZD1222 COVID-19 vaccine. Study-wide results and caveats: Within unmutated variant regions lay the reported targets of nearly half of spike-specific TCRs.

Germline V CDR1 and CDR2: MNHEY, SVGAGI. The CDR3 runs 16 residues. The ends were cut back, 2 bases at V and 2 bases at J, with 13 bases in the middle. Comment on this clone: Its antigen is unknown.

Sequenced by immunoSEQ multiplex PCR; TCRdb stores in-frame clones only, minus some. The sample has fewer than 85,000 clones, roughly 89% seen once. The rearrangement joins TRBV6-5 to TRBJ2-1; D perhaps matches TRBD1 (6 bases). This receptor was taken from an adult who received the AZD1222 COVID-19 vaccine. The sequences come from peripheral blood, collected 28 days after the second AZD1222 dose. CDR3 nucleotides: TGTGCCAGCAGTTACACCCAGGGGAGTCCCTACAATGAGCAGTTCTTC. As protein: CASSYTQGSPYNEQFF.